This T cell receptor beta chain was identified in a study of CD8 T cells in Susac syndrome. Germline assignment: CDR1 SQVTM and CDR2 ANQGSEA. Trimming stripped 0 bases from V and 4 bases from J, with 7 bases between. This CDR3 comprises 13 residues. cDNA came from about 0.5 to 1 ug RNA primed by random hexamers. Each CDR3 protein gets one entry after TCRdb re-called the immunoSEQ multiplex PCR reads with MiXCR. Here the sample spans about 120,000 distinct CDR3 sequences, just under 95% being singletons. The receptor was isolated from a human donor with Susac syndrome. Material for sequencing was CD8+ T cells from PBMCs. The chain has TRBV29-1 and TRBJ2-1; D gene ambiguous. CDR3 nucleotide sequence: TGCAGCGTTGAAGAGGGCCGATACAATGAGCAGTTCTTC. Protein sequence: CSVEEGRYNEQFF.